The next 9 T cell receptor beta chains were all read from a single sample in a study of beta chain features in type 1 diabetes. The whole isolated RNA underwent reverse transcription, so sequencing captured expressed TCRB transcripts. This table comes from immunoSEQ multiplex PCR, and its TCRdb copy is limited to in-frame clones, with some not included. This table has approximately 120,000 clones, roughly 17% appearing once. Notes on the study in general: Moderately but significantly shorter TCRB CDR3s were found in Type 1 diabetes patients in all four CD4+ subsets.

The antigens for these receptors are not known. The sample taken for sequencing was central memory CD4+ T cells from blood. The receptors stem from a man aged 18 to 29 with type 1 diabetes.

This clone has only a few counts. The chain has TRBV18 and TRBJ1-1, with D unclear. Germline V gene lookup returns CDR1 KGHSH and CDR2 LQKENI. The CDR3 is 13 amino acids. V lost 6 bases, J lost 10 bases, and 18 bases lay in between. DNA of the CDR3: TGTGCCAGCTCGGATGGCCAGGTTGGAGGAGCTTTCTTT. It yields the protein CASSDGQVGGAFF.

The rearrangement uses TRBV29-1 and TRBJ2-5; a weak D match, TRBD1 (6 bases). Trimming took off 5 bases at V and 3 bases at J, with 10 bases between the two ends. The length of the CDR3 is 12 residues. Germline V gives CDR1 SQVTM, CDR2 ANQGSEA. The CDR3 sequence: CSVLTGEETQYF. CDR3 sequence (DNA): TGCAGCGTTCTGACAGGAGAAGAGACCCAGTACTTC.

The chain is built from TRBV28 and TRBJ2-1; D might be TRBD1 (5 bases). The CDR3 extends over 13 amino acids. The V gene's germline CDR1 is MDHEN and CDR2 SYDVKM. V lost 5 bases and J 6 bases, leaving 11 bases between the germline ends. Here the CDR3 reads CASSLQVGNEQFF. Written as DNA, the CDR3 is TGTGCCAGCAGTCTACAGGTGGGCAATGAGCAGTTCTTC.

Within the sample, this clone is medium-sized (0.01 to 0.1%). The rearrangement uses TRBV10-3 and TRBJ1-1; D ambiguous. Deletions cut 1 base from V and 4 bases from J, with 10 bases between. The CDR3 runs to 14 residues. Germline loops: CDR1 ENHRY, CDR2 SYGVKD. CDR3 residues: CAISEFGRSTEAFF. For the CDR3, the DNA is TGTGCCATCAGTGAGTTTGGGAGGTCCACTGAAGCTTTCTTT.

The chain carries TRBV2 and TRBJ2-3, with D possibly matching TRBD2 (6 bases). The germline gives CDR1 SNHLY, CDR2 FYNNEI. There are 15 residues in the CDR3. This CDR3 is CALQTGPGAADTQYF. Here the CDR3 DNA reads TGTGCGCTCCAGACGGGTCCGGGAGCAGCAGATACGCAGTATTTT.

The rearrangement joins TRBV7-2 to TRBJ2-7, with TRBD1 identical over 7 bases. Germline-derived CDR1 and CDR2 are SGHTA and FQGNSA. The CDR3 extends over 14 amino acids. The J segment lost 3 bases and the V segment lost 4 bases, leaving 6 bases of the junction unmatched. The CDR3 DNA is TGTGCCAGCAGCTCACAGGGGTCCCTCTACGAGCAGTACTTC. The encoded protein is CASSSQGSLYEQYF.

V and J are TRBV4-3 and TRBJ2-3; weak D call: TRBD2 (6 bases). Germline V gene lookup returns CDR1 LGHNA and CDR2 YSLEER. The CDR3 totals 18 residues. V was shortened by 0 bases and J by 2 bases, with 18 bases between the two germline ends. The CDR3 nucleotides read TGCGCCAGCAGCCAAGAAGGGTTCCGTAGCGGACCCACAGATACGCAGTATTTT. Amino acid sequence: CASSQEGFRSGPTDTQYF.

Only a few counts were recorded for this clone. This chain's CDR3 is CASSSLTSGPSTDTQYF. The CDR3 coding sequence is TGTGCCAGCAGCTCCTTGACTAGCGGGCCTAGCACAGATACGCAGTATTTT. The rearrangement uses TRBV7-2 and TRBJ2-3; 10 bases are shared with TRBD2. CDR1 and CDR2 (germline): SGHTA, FQGNSA. V trimming: 4 bases; J trimming: 0 bases; junction bases outside the gene matches: 7. The CDR3 runs to 17 residues.

This clone was observed a few times. This chain links TRBV5-1 with TRBJ2-3; no reliable D call. Per germline, CDR1 SGHRS and CDR2 YFSETQ. This CDR3 has 12 amino acids. Trimming removed 5 bases at V and 5 bases at J, with 9 bases between. The CDR3 loop reads CASRWTGDTQYF. CDR3 DNA sequence: TGCGCCAGCAGATGGACGGGAGATACGCAGTATTTT.